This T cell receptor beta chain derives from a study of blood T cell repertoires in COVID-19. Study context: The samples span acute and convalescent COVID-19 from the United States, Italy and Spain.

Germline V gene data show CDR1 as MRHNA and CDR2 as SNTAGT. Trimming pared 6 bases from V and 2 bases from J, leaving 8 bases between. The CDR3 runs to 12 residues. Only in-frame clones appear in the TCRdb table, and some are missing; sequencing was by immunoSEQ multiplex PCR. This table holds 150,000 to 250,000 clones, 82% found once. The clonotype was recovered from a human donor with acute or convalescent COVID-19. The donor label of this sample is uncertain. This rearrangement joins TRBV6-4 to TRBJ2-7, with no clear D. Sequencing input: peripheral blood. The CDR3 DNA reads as TGTGCCAGCAGCGAGGAAACCTACGAGCAGTACTTC. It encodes CASSEETYEQYF.